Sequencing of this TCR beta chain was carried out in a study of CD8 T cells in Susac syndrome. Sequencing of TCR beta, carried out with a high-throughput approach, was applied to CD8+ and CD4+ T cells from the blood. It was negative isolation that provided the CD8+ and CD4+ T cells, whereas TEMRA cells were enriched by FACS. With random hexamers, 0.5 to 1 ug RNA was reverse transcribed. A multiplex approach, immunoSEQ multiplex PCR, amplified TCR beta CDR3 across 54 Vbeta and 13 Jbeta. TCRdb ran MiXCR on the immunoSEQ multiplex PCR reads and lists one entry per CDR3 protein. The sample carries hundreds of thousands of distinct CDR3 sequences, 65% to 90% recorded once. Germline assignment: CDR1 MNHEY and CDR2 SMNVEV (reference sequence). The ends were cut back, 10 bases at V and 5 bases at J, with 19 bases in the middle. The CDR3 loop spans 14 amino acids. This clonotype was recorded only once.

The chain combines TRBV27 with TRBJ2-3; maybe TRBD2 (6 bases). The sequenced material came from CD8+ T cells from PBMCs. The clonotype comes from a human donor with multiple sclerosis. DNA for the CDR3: TGTGCCATCGCCCCCAGCGGGTACGGAGATACGCAGTATTTT. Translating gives CAIAPSGYGDTQYF.